This entry is about one T cell receptor (beta chain). It lacks a known antigen. Within one base of it there is no much larger clone, and no base qualities were kept. TCRbeta CDR3 regions were amplified from genomic DNA using the immunoSEQ Assay, a bias-controlled multiplex PCR. On the study's bioinformatics: Within the assay, amplification of reference gene primers was used to estimate how many nucleated cells each sample contained. To quantify the absolute abundance of each unique TCRbeta CDR3 rearrangement, sequence reads were collapsed and filtered. For each sample, productive Simpson clonality was calculated by taking the square root of Simpson's diversity index across productive rearrangements. The clones in this table, taken by TCRdb from immuneACCESS, are in-frame only. Not every clone is retained; where verified, under half of the shortfall comes from an unresolved V gene, and the cause of the rest is unknown. The V and J calls and clone size are taken from that table; D and trimming were inferred from the DNA. For this sample there are some 49,000 clones; around four fifths appear just once. The ten most abundant clones make up around an eighth of the sample.

Collaborating institutions collected whole blood in K2EDTA tubes following their own protocols. Collaborator samples were shipped for TCRbeta analysis as frozen whole blood, isolated PBMCs, or DNA extracted from either sample type. There are 14 amino acids in the CDR3, from cysteine to phenylalanine inclusive. Only the CDR3 region is kept as DNA, spanning 42 bases read in frame from base 1. V loses 2 bases of germline sequence and J loses 0 bases, and the interval between the two ends is 6 bases. CDR1 and CDR2 are read off the germline V gene as SGHTA and FQGTGA. This entry comes from a study of blood T cell repertoires in COVID-19 (dated by TCRdb to 2019 to 2021). For the wider study: Collaborator samples came from the United States, Italy and Spain and covered acute and convalescent phases of COVID-19. The sample metadata nearly always contained a de-identified subject ID, COVID-19 status, age in years and sex. The prospective study material was composed of cDNA or gDNA derived from T cells, B-cell-depleted T cells, or PBMCs. The repertoires were released in a freely available public database meant as a resource for research on the immune response to SARS-CoV-2. Samples were obtained from the ongoing ImmuneRACE study (first 160 participants) and from about 1,300 subjects provided by 6 global collaborators. HLA class I and class II types, where available, came from metadata supplied by the sample provider rather than from assay-based typing. Subjects who had been exposed to COVID-19, were actively infected with it, or had recovered from it provided the deeply sampled blood TCRbeta repertoires that made up the dataset.

The study at large found these results: The amount of clinical and demographic metadata varied by source and participant and was provided uncurated.

This sequence originates from a human donor in a cohort sampled during active COVID-19. The chain is assembled from TRBV7-3 and TRBJ2-3; the D gene is unclear. The specimen was peripheral blood. The DNA reads TGTGCCAGCAGCTTAGAGAGTAGCACAGATACGCAGTATTTT. Its coded protein is CASSLESSTDTQYF.